This T cell receptor beta chain was sequenced during a study of response to subunit inactivated influenza vaccine. Using its own MiXCR run on the RT-PCR reads, TCRdb lists one record per CDR3 protein. Of approximately 570,000 distinct CDR3 sequences in the sample, less than 8% were seen once. V trimming: 6 bases; J trimming: 7 bases; junction bases outside the gene matches: 17. The CDR3 has 16 amino acids. Study outcomes and limitations: Authors suggested that a seasonal influenza vaccination recruits few new T cells each time.

In regard to this clonotype: The antigen is unknown.

The sequencing here drew on PBMCs from blood, taken around 25 months after vaccination. The gene calls are TRBV12-3 or TRBV12-4 and TRBJ1-2; TRBD1 agrees at 7 bases. The sequence was collected from a man aged 50-75 years who received an inactivated influenza vaccine. Here the CDR3 reads CASSFSTEGGVSGYTF. Here the CDR3 DNA reads TGTGCCAGCAGCTTCTCCACTGAAGGGGGCGTGAGTGGCTACACCTTC.